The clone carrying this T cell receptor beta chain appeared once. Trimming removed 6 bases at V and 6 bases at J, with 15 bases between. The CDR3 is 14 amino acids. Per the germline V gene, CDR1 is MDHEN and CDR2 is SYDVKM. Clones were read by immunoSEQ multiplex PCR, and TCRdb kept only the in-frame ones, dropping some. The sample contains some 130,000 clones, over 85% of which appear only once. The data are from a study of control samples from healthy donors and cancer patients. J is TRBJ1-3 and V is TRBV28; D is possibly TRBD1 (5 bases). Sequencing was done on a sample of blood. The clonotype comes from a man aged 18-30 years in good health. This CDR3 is CASSVTGRENTIYF. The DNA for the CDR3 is TGTGCCAGCAGCGTAACAGGAAGAGAAAACACCATATATTTT. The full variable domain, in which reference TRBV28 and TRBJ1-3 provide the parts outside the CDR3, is DVKVTQSSRYLVKRTGEKVFLECVQDMDHENMFWYRQDPGLGLRLIYFSYDVKMKEKGDIPEGYSVSREKKERFSLILESASTNQTSMYLCASSVTGRENTIYFGEGSWLTVV.